A selection of T cell receptor beta chains follows, all from one sample in a study of blood T cell repertoires in COVID-19. The method was immunoSEQ multiplex PCR; TCRdb's version includes in-frame clones alone and lacks a portion of them. This sample yields hundreds of thousands of clones, of which around nine tenths are seen a single time; 2.5% to 3.5% belongs to the top ten. Sample: peripheral blood. The receptors stem from a human donor in a cohort sampled during active COVID-19. Each CDR3 is given with its conserved first and last residue. D genes are given only for firm matches. Not all rows give a size; the values are once, few, many and, for expanded clones, a class.

NA,NA,TRBJ2-5,TRBV28,CATTSRQVRRETQYF,TGTGCCACCACCTCACGCCAAGTGAGAAGAGAGACCCAGTACTTC
NA,TRBD1,TRBJ1-2,TRBV7-9,CASSLGQGISYGYTF,TGTGCCAGCAGCTTAGGACAGGGTATCTCATATGGCTACACCTTC
NA,NA,TRBJ2-6,TRBV19,CASSTDYAQFEGDGANVLTF,TGTGCCAGTAGTACCGATTATGCCCAATTTGAGGGTGATGGGGCCAACGTCCTGACTTTC
NA,TRBD1,TRBJ1-4,TRBV5-6,CASSSGQGREKLFF,TGTGCCAGCAGCTCCGGACAGGGGAGGGAAAAACTGTTTTTT
NA,NA,TRBJ1-3,TRBV7-2,CASSVRDTSSGNTIYF,TGTGCCAGCAGCGTCCGGGACACATCCTCTGGAAACACCATATATTTT
NA,TRBD1,TRBJ1-1,TRBV28,CASSFGQGAVEAFF,TGTGCCAGCAGTTTCGGACAGGGGGCGGTTGAAGCTTTCTTT
NA,NA,TRBJ2-2,TRBV5-1,CASKPSGEANTGELFF,TGCGCCAGCAAACCTTCGGGGGAGGCGAACACCGGGGAGCTGTTTTTT
NA,NA,TRBJ1-1,TRBV5-8,CASSFEGTNTEAFF,TGTGCCAGCAGCTTTGAGGGAACGAACACTGAAGCTTTCTTT
NA,NA,TRBJ2-7,TRBV6-1,CASSEARLGYEQYF,TGTGCCAGCAGTGAAGCTAGACTGGGCTACGAGCAGTACTTC
NA,TRBD1,TRBJ2-3,TRBV7-9,CASSSVGTGNTDTQYF,TGTGCCAGCAGTTCAGTCGGGACAGGGAACACAGATACGCAGTATTTT
NA,TRBD2,TRBJ2-5,TRBV4-2,CASSQGAGKGSETQYF,TGTGCCAGCAGCCAAGGAGCGGGGAAGGGCAGTGAGACCCAGTACTTC
NA,NA,TRBJ1-2,TRBV30,CAWSVEYNRGGADGYTF,TGTGCCTGGAGTGTCGAATATAACCGGGGGGGCGCGGATGGCTACACCTTC
once,NA,TRBJ1-2,TRBV28,CASSLAEPTYGYTF,TGTGCCAGCAGTTTAGCAGAACCAACGTATGGCTACACCTTC
NA,TRBD2,TRBJ2-3,TRBV7-9,CASSSKAGATDTQYF,TGTGCCAGCAGCTCCAAAGCGGGAGCCACAGATACGCAGTATTTT
NA,NA,TRBJ1-1,TRBV25-1,CASSEHRGGGTEAFF,TGTGCCAGCAGTGAACATCGAGGGGGTGGCACTGAAGCTTTCTTT
NA,NA,TRBJ2-2,TRBV4-1,CASSQRGRDSGGTGELFF,TGCGCCAGCAGCCAACGGGGCCGGGACAGTGGGGGGACCGGGGAGCTGTTTTTT
NA,TRBD2,TRBJ2-3,TRBV11-3,CASSSGTSGSNTQYF,TGTGCCAGCAGCTCCGGGACTAGCGGGAGTAATACGCAGTATTTT
NA,NA,TRBJ2-5,TRBV6-6,CASSYRGETQYF,TGTGCCAGCAGTTATCGAGGAGAAACCCAGTACTTC
NA,TRBD2,TRBJ2-2,TRBV28,CASSLEWEGPKGELFF,TGTGCCAGCAGTTTAGAGTGGGAGGGCCCGAAAGGGGAGCTGTTTTTT
NA,NA,TRBJ2-1,TRBV27,CASSSYPSSYNEQFF,TGTGCCAGCAGTTCATACCCTAGCTCCTACAATGAGCAGTTCTTC
NA,NA,TRBJ2-1,TRBV5-6,CASSLRYNEQFF,TGTGCCAGCAGCCTGAGATACAATGAGCAGTTCTTC
NA,NA,TRBJ2-3,TRBV4-1,CASSQTQTTDTQYF,TGCGCCAGCAGCCAGACACAGACGACAGATACGCAGTATTTT
few,TRBD1,TRBJ2-1,TRBV29-1,CSVELTGTGNDEQFF,TGCAGCGTCGAACTTACCGGGACAGGTAACGATGAGCAGTTCTTC
NA,NA,TRBJ1-4,TRBV29-1,CSVGHNNEKLFF,TGCAGCGTTGGGCATAATAATGAAAAACTGTTTTTT
NA,NA,TRBJ2-2,TRBV7-2,CASSLDRGASGELFF,TGTGCCAGCAGCTTAGATCGGGGGGCATCCGGGGAGCTGTTTTTT
NA,NA,TRBJ1-2,TRBV6-1,CASNENRANYGYTF,TGTGCCAGCAATGAAAACAGGGCTAACTATGGCTACACCTTC
NA,TRBD1,TRBJ1-2,TRBV19,CASRNPDRVGGYTF,TGTGCCAGTAGAAATCCAGACAGGGTTGGAGGCTACACCTTC
NA,NA,TRBJ2-3,TRBV7-8,CASSPWAGFTDTQYF,TGTGCCAGCAGTCCATGGGCAGGTTTCACAGATACGCAGTATTTT
once,NA,TRBJ2-6,TRBV9,CASNFNRAGANVLTF,TGTGCCAGCAACTTTAACAGGGCTGGGGCCAACGTCCTGACTTTC
NA,NA,TRBJ2-1,TRBV5-1,CASSIRVSNEQFF,TGCGCCAGCTCGATCAGGGTATCAAATGAGCAGTTCTTC
NA,NA,TRBJ2-3,TRBV19,CASSISDTQYF,TGTGCCAGTAGTATTTCGGATACGCAGTATTTT
NA,TRBD1,TRBJ1-5,TRBV28,CASSFGTGSSNQPQHF,TGTGCCAGCAGTTTCGGGACAGGGTCTAGCAATCAGCCCCAGCATTTT
NA,TRBD1,TRBJ2-1,TRBV9,CASSALRGNNEQFF,TGTGCCAGCAGCGCCCTCAGGGGGAACAATGAGCAGTTCTTC
NA,NA,TRBJ2-1,TRBV15,CATSRGHSYNEQFF,TGTGCCACCAGCAGAGGACACAGCTACAATGAGCAGTTCTTC
once,TRBD2,TRBJ2-5,TRBV5-1,CASSLNGGAGETQYF,TGCGCCAGCAGCTTGAACGGGGGGGCCGGGGAGACCCAGTACTTC
NA,TRBD2,TRBJ2-3,TRBV9,CASSVAPAGAPDTQYF,TGTGCCAGCAGCGTAGCTCCAGCGGGGGCCCCCGATACGCAGTATTTT
once,TRBD1,TRBJ1-2,TRBV6-1,CASSEQGANGYTF,TGTGCCAGCAGTGAACAGGGGGCGAATGGCTACACCTTC
few,TRBD1,TRBJ1-3,TRBV7-8,CASSLNRDRVMGISGNTIYF,TGTGCCAGCAGCTTAAACCGGGACAGAGTCATGGGGATCTCTGGAAACACCATATATTTT
NA,TRBD1,TRBJ1-4,TRBV5-4,CASSSGTATNEKLFF,TGTGCCAGCAGCTCTGGGACAGCAACTAATGAAAAACTGTTTTTT
NA,TRBD2,TRBJ2-3,TRBV3-1/TRBV3-2,CASSQELADTDTQYF,TGTGCCAGCAGCCAAGAACTAGCGGATACAGATACGCAGTATTTT
NA,TRBD1,TRBJ1-2,TRBV10-3,CAISESGTDYGYTF,TGTGCCATCAGTGAATCCGGGACAGATTATGGCTACACCTTC
once,NA,TRBJ1-4,TRBV2,CASSGVTESTRKLFF,TGTGCCAGCAGTGGGGTTACGGAGTCCACCCGAAAACTGTTTTTT
NA,TRBD2,TRBJ2-1,TRBV28,CATLPPPTSGRDPNEQFF,TGTGCCACCCTACCCCCACCGACTAGCGGGAGGGATCCCAATGAGCAGTTCTTC
NA,NA,TRBJ1-4,TRBV15,CATSRGGDATNEKLFF,TGTGCCACCAGCAGAGGAGGAGACGCAACTAATGAAAAACTGTTTTTT
NA,NA,TRBJ2-7,TRBV19,CASSRGGGLPYEQYF,TGTGCCAGTAGCCGGGGTGGAGGTCTCCCCTACGAGCAGTACTTC
once,NA,TRBJ2-7,TRBV18,CASSPETEPSYEQYF,TGTGCCAGCTCACCAGAGACAGAGCCCTCCTACGAGCAGTACTTC
NA,NA,TRBJ1-3,TRBV9,CASSQGGSGNTIYF,TGTGCCAGCAGCCAAGGGGGCTCTGGAAACACCATATATTTT
NA,TRBD2,TRBJ2-1,TRBV6-5,CASSAMTSGTSEQFF,TGTGCCAGCAGCGCCATGACTAGCGGGACTAGTGAGCAGTTCTTC
NA,TRBD1,TRBJ2-5,TRBV7-8,CASSQGQGFGTQYF,TGTGCCAGCAGCCAAGGACAGGGGTTCGGGACCCAGTACTTC
NA,TRBD1,TRBJ2-2,TRBV28,CASTTGDTGELFF,TGTGCCAGCACCACAGGGGACACCGGGGAGCTGTTTTTT
NA,NA,TRBJ2-1,TRBV28,CASSSPGNHNYEQFF,TGTGCCAGCAGTTCTCCCGGGAACCATAACTATGAGCAGTTCTTC
NA,TRBD1,TRBJ1-2,TRBV7-8,CASSLKMSTGKLFGYTF,TGTGCCAGCAGCTTGAAGATGTCGACAGGGAAACTCTTTGGCTACACCTTC
NA,NA,TRBJ2-6,TRBV5-1,CASSFEVSSGGANVLTF,TGCGCCAGCAGCTTTGAGGTCTCATCTGGTGGGGCCAACGTCCTGACTTTC
many,NA,TRBJ1-6,TRBV6-1,CASSEKYEGGSPLHF,TGTGCCAGCAGTGAAAAATATGAAGGGGGTTCACCCCTCCACTTT
NA,TRBD2,TRBJ2-1,TRBV7-8,CASSPTASGIDEQFF,TGTGCCAGCAGCCCAACGGCTAGCGGGATCGATGAGCAGTTCTTC
NA,NA,TRBJ1-2,TRBV12-3/TRBV12-4,CASSPSTYYGYTF,TGTGCCAGCAGTCCCTCGACATACTATGGCTACACCTTC
NA,TRBD1,TRBJ1-5,TRBV6-6,CASRGQGTWPQHF,TGTGCCAGCAGGGGACAGGGGACTTGGCCCCAGCATTTT
NA,TRBD2,TRBJ2-1,TRBV19,CASSTLTSGGPGEQFF,TGTGCCAGTAGTACGTTGACTAGCGGGGGCCCGGGGGAGCAGTTCTTC